The clone carrying this TCR beta chain was detected a few times. Antigen: not known. This specimen belongs to a study of T-cell memory formation after mild COVID-19. Study information: TCR clustering was largely donor specific.

TCRdb re-analysed the 5' RACE reads in MiXCR, keeping a single row per CDR3 protein. This sample has roughly 240,000 distinct CDR3 sequences, with roughly 15% found just once. The length of the CDR3 is 14 residues. Trimming shortened V by 4 bases and J by 0 bases, and 7 bases separated the two germline ends. Germline V gives CDR1 GTSNPN, CDR2 SVGIG (reference sequence). Notes on the study in general: CD4+ contracting clones were found mainly in CM and EM, and CD8+ ones in EMRA.

What was sequenced was PBMCs or a T cell subset sorted from them (not recorded which). This chain links TRBV30 with TRBJ2-6; D is uncertain. The sequence came from an adult woman who had mild COVID-19 (a few samples of this study predate the infection). Cell type and time point are not known. DNA for the CDR3: TGTGCCTGGAAGAGGCGCTCTGGGGCCAACGTCCTGACTTTC. Encoded protein: CAWKRRSGANVLTF.